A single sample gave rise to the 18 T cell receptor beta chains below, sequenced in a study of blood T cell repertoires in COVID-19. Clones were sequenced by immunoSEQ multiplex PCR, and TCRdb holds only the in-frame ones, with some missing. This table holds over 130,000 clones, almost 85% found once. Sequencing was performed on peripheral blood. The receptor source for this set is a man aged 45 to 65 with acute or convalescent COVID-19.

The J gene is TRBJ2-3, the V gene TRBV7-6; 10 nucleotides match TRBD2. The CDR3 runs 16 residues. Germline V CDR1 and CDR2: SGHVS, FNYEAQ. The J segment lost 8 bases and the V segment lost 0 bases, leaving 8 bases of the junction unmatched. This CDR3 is CASSLAHLAGAGTQYF. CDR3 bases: TGTGCCAGCAGCTTAGCCCACCTAGCGGGAGCAGGTACGCAGTATTTT.

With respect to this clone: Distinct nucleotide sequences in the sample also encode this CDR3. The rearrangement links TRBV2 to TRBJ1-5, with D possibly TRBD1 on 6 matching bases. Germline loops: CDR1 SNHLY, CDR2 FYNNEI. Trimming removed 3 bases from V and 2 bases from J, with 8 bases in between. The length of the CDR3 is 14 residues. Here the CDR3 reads CASSDRTGNQPQHF. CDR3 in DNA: TGTGCCAGCAGTGACAGGACAGGCAATCAGCCCCAGCATTTT. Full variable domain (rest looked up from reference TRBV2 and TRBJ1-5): EPEVTQTPSHQVTQMGQEVILRCVPISNHLYFYWYRQILGQKVEFLVSFYNNEISEKSEIFDDQFSVERPDGSNFTLKIRSTKLEDSAMYFCASSDRTGNQPQHFGDGTRLSIL.

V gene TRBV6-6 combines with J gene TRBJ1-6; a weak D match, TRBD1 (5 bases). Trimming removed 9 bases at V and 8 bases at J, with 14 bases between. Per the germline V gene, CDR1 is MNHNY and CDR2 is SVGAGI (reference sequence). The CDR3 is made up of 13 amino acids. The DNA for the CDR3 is TGTGCCAGGTCCAGGGAGGTGGATTCACCCCTCCACTTT. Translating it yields CARSREVDSPLHF.

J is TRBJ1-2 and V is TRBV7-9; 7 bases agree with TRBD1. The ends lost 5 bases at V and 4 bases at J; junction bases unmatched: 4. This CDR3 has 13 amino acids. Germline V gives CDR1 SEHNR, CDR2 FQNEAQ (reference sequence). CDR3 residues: CASSADRLYGYTF. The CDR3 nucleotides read TGTGCCAGCAGCGCGGACAGGCTCTATGGCTACACCTTC. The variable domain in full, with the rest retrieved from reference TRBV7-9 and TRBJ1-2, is DTGVSQNPRHKITKRGQNVTFRCDPISEHNRLYWYRQTLGQGPEFLTYFQNEAQLEKSRLLSDRFSAERPKGSFSTLEIQRTEQGDSAMYLCASSADRLYGYTFGSGTRLTVV.

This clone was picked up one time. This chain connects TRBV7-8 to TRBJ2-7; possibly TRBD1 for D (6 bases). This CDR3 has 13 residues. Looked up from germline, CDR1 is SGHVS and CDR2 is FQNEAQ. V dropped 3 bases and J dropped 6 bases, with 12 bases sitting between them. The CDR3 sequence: CASSFGTLGEQYF. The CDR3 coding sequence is TGTGCCAGCAGCTTTGGGACACTAGGCGAGCAGTACTTC. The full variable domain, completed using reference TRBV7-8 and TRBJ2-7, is GAGVSQSPRYKVAKRGQDVALRCDPISGHVSLFWYQQALGQGPEFLTYFQNEAQLDKSGLPSDRFFAERPEGSVSTLKIQRTQQEDSAVYLCASSFGTLGEQYFGPGTRLTVT.

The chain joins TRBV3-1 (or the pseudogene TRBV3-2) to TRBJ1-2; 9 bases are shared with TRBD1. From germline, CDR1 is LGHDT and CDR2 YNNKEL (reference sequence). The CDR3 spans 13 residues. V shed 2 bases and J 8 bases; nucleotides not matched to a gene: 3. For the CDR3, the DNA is TGTGCCAGCAGCCAAAGGACAGGGGAGGGCTACACCTTC. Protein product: CASSQRTGEGYTF.

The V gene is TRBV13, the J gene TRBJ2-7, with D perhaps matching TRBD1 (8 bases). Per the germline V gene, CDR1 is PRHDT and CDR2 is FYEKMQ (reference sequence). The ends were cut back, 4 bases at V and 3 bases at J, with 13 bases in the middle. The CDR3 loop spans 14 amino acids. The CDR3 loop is CASSWGGQDYEQYF. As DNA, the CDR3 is TGTGCCAGCAGCTGGGGGGGACAGGACTACGAGCAGTACTTC. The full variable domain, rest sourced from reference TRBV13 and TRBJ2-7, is AAGVIQSPRHLIKEKRETATLKCYPIPRHDTVYWYQQGPGQDPQFLISFYEKMQSDKGSIPDRFSAQQFSDYHSELNMSSLELGDSALYFCASSWGGQDYEQYFGPGTRLTVT.

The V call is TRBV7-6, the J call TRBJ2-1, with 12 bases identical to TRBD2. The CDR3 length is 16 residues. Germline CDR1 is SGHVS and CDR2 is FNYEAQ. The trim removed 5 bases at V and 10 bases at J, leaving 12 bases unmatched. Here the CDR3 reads CASSPQPGLAGIEQFF. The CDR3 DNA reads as TGTGCCAGCAGCCCCCAACCGGGACTAGCGGGTATCGAGCAGTTCTTC.

The CDR3 spells CASSLLIKPSGSLGGYTF. The CDR3 nucleotides read TGTGCCAGCAGCTTACTCATTAAGCCATCGGGGTCCCTAGGAGGCTACACCTTC. The gene calls are TRBV7-8 and TRBJ1-2; D unresolved. CDR1 is SGHVS, CDR2 FQNEAQ, per germline. Trimming pared 2 bases from V and 8 bases from J, leaving 27 bases between. There are 18 residues in the CDR3.

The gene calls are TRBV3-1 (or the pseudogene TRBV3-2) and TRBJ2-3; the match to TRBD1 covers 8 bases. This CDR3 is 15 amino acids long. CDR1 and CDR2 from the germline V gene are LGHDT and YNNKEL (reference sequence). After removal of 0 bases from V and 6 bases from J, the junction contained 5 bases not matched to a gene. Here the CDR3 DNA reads TGTGCCAGCAGCCAAGATACGACAGGGGCGGATACGCAGTATTTT. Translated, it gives CASSQDTTGADTQYF.

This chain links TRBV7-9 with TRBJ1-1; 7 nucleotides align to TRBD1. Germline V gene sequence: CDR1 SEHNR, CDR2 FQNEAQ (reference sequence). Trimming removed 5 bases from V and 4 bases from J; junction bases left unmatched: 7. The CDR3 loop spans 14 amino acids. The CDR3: CASSTQGDGTEAFF. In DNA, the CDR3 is TGTGCCAGCAGCACCCAGGGGGACGGCACTGAAGCTTTCTTT.

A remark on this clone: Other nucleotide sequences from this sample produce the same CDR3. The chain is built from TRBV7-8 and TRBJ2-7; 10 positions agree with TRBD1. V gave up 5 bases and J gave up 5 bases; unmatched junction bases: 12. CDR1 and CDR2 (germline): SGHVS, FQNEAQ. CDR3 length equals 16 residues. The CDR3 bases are TGTGCCAGCAGCGCCGACCAGACAGGGGGCCTGCACGAGCAGTACTTC. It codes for CASSADQTGGLHEQYF.

The DNA of the CDR3 is TGTGCCTCCGGGCGGGCATATAATTCACCCCTCCACTTT. Translation: CASGRAYNSPLHF. V and J are TRBV30 and TRBJ1-6, with D unresolved. The V gene lost 7 bases and the J gene lost 4 bases, with 11 bases spanning the gap. The CDR3 spans 13 residues. Germline loops: CDR1 GTSNPN, CDR2 SVGIG (reference sequence).

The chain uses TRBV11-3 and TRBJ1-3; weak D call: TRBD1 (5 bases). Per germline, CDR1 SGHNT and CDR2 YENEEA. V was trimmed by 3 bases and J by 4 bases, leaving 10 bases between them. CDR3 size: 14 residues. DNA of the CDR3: TGTGCCAGCAGCTTTAGGGGCCGGGGAAACACCATATATTTT. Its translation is CASSFRGRGNTIYF.

For the CDR3, the DNA is TGTGCCAGCAGTTTGGACAGGGGATCGTTAGAGACCCAGTACTTC. This sequence encodes CASSLDRGSLETQYF. The chain has TRBV6-5 and TRBJ2-5, with 9 positions matching TRBD1. The CDR3 runs to 15 residues. Germline-derived CDR1 and CDR2 are MNHEY and SVGAGI. Germline trimming cut 4 bases from V and 4 bases from J; bases unmatched to any gene: 7.

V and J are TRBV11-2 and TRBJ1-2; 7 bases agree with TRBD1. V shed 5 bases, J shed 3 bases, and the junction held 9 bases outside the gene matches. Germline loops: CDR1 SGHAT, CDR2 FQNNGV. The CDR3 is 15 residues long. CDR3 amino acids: CASSVQGELDYGYTF. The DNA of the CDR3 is TGTGCCAGCAGCGTCCAGGGGGAGTTAGACTATGGCTACACCTTC.

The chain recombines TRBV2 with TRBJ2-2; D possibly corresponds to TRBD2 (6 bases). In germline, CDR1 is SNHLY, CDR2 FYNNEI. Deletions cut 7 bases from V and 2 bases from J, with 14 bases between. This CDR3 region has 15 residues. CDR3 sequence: CASKFRDLNTGELFF. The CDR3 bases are TGTGCCAGCAAATTCCGGGACTTAAACACCGGGGAGCTGTTTTTT.

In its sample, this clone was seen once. CDR3 amino acids: CASSTGTGGNTEAFF. CDR3 in DNA: TGTGCCAGCAGTACTGGGACAGGGGGGAACACTGAAGCTTTCTTT. The chain uses TRBV6-2 or TRBV6-3 and TRBJ1-1; 11 nucleotides match TRBD1. Losses at the gene ends were 5 bases for V and 1 base for J; bases not matched to a gene: 3. Germline values: CDR1 MNHEY, CDR2 SVGEGT. This CDR3 spans 15 amino acids.